This TCR beta chain was found in a study of T cells in Graves' hyperthyroidism and ophthalmopathy. This clonotype was counted ten times or more. Using RNA transcripts as the source, TCR beta CDR3 regions were amplified. Carried out on the TCR CDR3, a first-round RT-PCR used the HTBI primer set. TCRdb reprocessed the multiplex PCR reads via MiXCR and lists one record per CDR3 protein. Of fewer than 750,000 distinct CDR3 sequences listed, about 14% were seen once; the top ten hold around 12%. Germline CDR1 reads LNHNV; CDR2 reads YYDKDF (reference sequence). This CDR3 spans 19 amino acids. V was cut by 1 base and J by 0 bases, with 21 bases left in between. Individuals with ophthalmopathy presented a Clinical Activity Score of at least 3, a NOSPECS grade of at least 4 and a duration under 3 months. The study left out patients who had uncontrolled infection, other autoimmune disease, pregnancy or lactation. The PBMCs studied were ones that came from about 9.9 ml fresh peripheral blood.

The chain has TRBV15 and TRBJ1-1; D remains unclear. Material for sequencing was blood. This sequence originates from a woman aged 45-59 years with Graves' ophthalmopathy. The CDR3 coding sequence is TGTGCCACCAGCAGAGTGGCGGACGCTACCTACGGGATGAACACTGAAGCTTTCTTT. It encodes CATSRVADATYGMNTEAFF. Together with reference TRBV15 and TRBJ1-1, the CDR3 gives the full variable domain: DAMVIQNPRYQVTQFGKPVTLSCSQTLNHNVMYWYQQKSSQAPKLLFHYYDKDFNNEADTPDNFQSRRPNTSFCFLDIRSPGLGDTAMYLCATSRVADATYGMNTEAFFGQGTRLTVV.